This T cell receptor beta chain is from a study of cytomegalovirus exposure and HLA in healthy donors. Study outcomes and limitations: Rare sequences made up most TCRs, while some public TCRs were found in many donors. According to reports, the classifier identified cytomegalovirus status with high specificity and sensitivity. Earlier results showed most TCR beta V segments being productive about 87% or about 30% of the time. It was in a later analysis that TCR association rates were seen to vary by HLA locus, highest for DRB1 and lowest for HLA-C.

Germline CDR1 and CDR2: MDHEN and SYDVKM. This CDR3 has 12 amino acids. Trimming took off 5 bases at V and 4 bases at J, with 7 bases between the two ends. Concerning this clone: Its antigen is currently unknown.

The PCR ran on 60 Vbeta and 13 Jbeta primers. Data came from immunoSEQ multiplex PCR; TCRdb stores just in-frame clones and leaves some out. The sample includes some 150,000 clones, around 80% of them seen just once. The clonotype originates from a woman aged 40 to 50 in good health and CMV-seronegative. Sequenced sample: PBMCs. V gene TRBV28 combines with J gene TRBJ2-3; D call uncertain. CDR3 sequence: CASSLSADTQYF. In DNA form, the CDR3 reads TGTGCCAGCAGTCTCTCTGCAGATACGCAGTATTTT. The full variable domain, in which reference TRBV28 and TRBJ2-3 provide the parts outside the CDR3, is DVKVTQSSRYLVKRTGEKVFLECVQDMDHENMFWYRQDPGLGLRLIYFSYDVKMKEKGDIPEGYSVSREKKERFSLILESASTNQTSMYLCASSLSADTQYFGPGTRLTVL.